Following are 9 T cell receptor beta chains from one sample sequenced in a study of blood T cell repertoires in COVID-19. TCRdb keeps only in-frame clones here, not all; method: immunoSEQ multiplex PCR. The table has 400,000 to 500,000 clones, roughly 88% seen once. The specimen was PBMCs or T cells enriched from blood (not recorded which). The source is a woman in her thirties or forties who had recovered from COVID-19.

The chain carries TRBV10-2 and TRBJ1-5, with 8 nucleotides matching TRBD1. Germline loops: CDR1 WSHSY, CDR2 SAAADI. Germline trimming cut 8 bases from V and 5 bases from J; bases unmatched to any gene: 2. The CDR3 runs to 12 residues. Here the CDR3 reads CASGQGDQPQHF. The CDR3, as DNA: TGCGCCAGCGGACAGGGCGATCAGCCCCAGCATTTT.

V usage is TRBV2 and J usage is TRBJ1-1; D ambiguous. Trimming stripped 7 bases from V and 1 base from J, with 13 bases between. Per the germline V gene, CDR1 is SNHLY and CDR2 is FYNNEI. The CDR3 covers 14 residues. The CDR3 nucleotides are TGTGCCAGCACTCGGGAATCCTCGAACACTGAAGCTTTCTTT. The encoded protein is CASTRESSNTEAFF.

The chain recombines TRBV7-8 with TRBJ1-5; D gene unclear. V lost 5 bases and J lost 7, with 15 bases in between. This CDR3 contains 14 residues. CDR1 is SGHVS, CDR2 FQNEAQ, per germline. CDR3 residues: CASSPAGGGQPQHF. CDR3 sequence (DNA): TGTGCCAGCAGCCCGGCGGGTGGTGGCCAGCCCCAGCATTTT.

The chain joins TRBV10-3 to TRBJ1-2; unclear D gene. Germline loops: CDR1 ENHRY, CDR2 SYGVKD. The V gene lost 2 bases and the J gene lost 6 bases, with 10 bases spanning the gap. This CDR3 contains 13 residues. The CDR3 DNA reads TGTGCCATCAGTGAGCGTTCCTTAGATGGCTACACCTTC. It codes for CAISERSLDGYTF.

CDR3 DNA: TGTGCCAGCAGCCAGGGACAGGGGAACTACGAGCAGTACTTC. Amino acid sequence: CASSQGQGNYEQYF. J is TRBJ2-7 and V is TRBV4-2; 10 bases are shared with TRBD1. CDR1 LGHNA and CDR2 YNFKEQ come from the germline V gene. The CDR3 has 14 amino acids. Trimming took 3 bases from V and 3 from J; bases not matched to a gene: 2.

CDR3 loop: CASSQPRDGGSEQYF. In DNA, the CDR3 is TGTGCCAGCAGTCAGCCCCGGGACGGGGGATCCGAGCAGTACTTC. J is TRBJ2-7 and V is TRBV6-5, with D tentatively TRBD2 (6 bases). CDR1 is MNHEY and CDR2 is SVGAGI in the germline V gene. Trimming took 5 bases from V and 6 from J, leaving 20 bases between them. CDR3 size: 15 residues.

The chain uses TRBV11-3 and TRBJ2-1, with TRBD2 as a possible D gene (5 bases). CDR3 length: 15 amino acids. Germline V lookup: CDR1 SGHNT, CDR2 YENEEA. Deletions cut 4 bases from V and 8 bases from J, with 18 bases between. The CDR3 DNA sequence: TGTGCCAGCAGCTCGTCGCTACCGGGTAGCGATGAGCAGTTCTTC. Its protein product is CASSSSLPGSDEQFF.

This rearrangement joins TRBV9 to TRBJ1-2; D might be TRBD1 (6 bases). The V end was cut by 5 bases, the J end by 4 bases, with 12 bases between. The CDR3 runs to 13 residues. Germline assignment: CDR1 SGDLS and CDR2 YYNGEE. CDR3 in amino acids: CASRTTGFYGYTF. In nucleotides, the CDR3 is TGTGCCAGCAGAACCACAGGGTTCTATGGCTACACCTTC.

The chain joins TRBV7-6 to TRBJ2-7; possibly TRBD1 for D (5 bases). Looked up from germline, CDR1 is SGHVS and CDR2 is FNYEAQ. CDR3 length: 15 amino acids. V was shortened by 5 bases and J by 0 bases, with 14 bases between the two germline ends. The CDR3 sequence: CASSPWTLDSYEQYF. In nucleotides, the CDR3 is TGTGCCAGCAGCCCCTGGACACTGGACTCCTACGAGCAGTACTTC.